This T cell receptor beta chain comes out of a study of T cell responses to AZD1222 COVID-19 vaccine. Germline CDR1 SGHDN, CDR2 FVKESK. V dropped 2 bases and J dropped 0 bases, with 19 bases sitting between them. This CDR3 is 18 amino acids long. The data were produced by immunoSEQ multiplex PCR, yet TCRdb's version contains in-frame clones alone and is incomplete. The sample records 100,000 or so clones, about 89% being singletons. The material was peripheral blood, obtained 28 days after the second AZD1222 dose. The sequence was collected from an adult who received the AZD1222 COVID-19 vaccine. The genes are TRBV14 and TRBJ1-1; D is perhaps TRBD1 (6 bases). Here the CDR3 DNA reads TGTGCCAGCAGCCAAACTTTCGCCAGGGGTCAGATGAACACTGAAGCTTTCTTT. Residues: CASSQTFARGQMNTEAFF. Full variable domain (missing parts from reference TRBV14 and TRBJ1-1): EAGVTQFPSHSVIEKGQTVTLRCDPISGHDNLYWYRRVMGKEIKFLLHFVKESKQDESGMPNNRFLAERTGGTYSTLKVQPAELEDSGVYFCASSQTFARGQMNTEAFFGQGTRLTVV.